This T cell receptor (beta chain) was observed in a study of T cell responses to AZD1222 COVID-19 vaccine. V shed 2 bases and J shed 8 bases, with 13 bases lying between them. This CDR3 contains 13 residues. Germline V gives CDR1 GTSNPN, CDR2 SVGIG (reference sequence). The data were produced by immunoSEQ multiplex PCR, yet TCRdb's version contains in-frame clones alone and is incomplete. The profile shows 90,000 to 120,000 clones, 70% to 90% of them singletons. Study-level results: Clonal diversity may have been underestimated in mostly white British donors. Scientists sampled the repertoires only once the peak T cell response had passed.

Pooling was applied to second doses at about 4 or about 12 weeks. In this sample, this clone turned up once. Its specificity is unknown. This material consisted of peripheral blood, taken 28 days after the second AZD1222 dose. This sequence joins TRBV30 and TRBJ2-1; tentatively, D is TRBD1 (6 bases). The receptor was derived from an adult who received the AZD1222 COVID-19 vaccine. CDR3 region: CAWSQGRLDEQFF. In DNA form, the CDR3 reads TGTGCCTGGAGTCAGGGGCGACTGGATGAGCAGTTCTTC.